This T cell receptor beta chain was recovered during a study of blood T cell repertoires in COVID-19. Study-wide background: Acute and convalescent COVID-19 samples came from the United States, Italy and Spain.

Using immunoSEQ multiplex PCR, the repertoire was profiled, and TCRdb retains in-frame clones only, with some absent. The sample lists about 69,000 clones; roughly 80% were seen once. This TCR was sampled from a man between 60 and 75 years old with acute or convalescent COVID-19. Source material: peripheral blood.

The CDR3 DNA reads TGTGCCAGCAGCACCCTTAGTGGGAACACTGAAGCTTTCTTT. This sequence encodes CASSTLSGNTEAFF. The chain is built from TRBV6-2 or TRBV6-3 and TRBJ1-1; D is ambiguous. CDR1 and CDR2 (germline): MNHEY, SVGEGT. This CDR3 has 14 residues. V was pared by 6 bases and J by 1 base, with 12 bases between.